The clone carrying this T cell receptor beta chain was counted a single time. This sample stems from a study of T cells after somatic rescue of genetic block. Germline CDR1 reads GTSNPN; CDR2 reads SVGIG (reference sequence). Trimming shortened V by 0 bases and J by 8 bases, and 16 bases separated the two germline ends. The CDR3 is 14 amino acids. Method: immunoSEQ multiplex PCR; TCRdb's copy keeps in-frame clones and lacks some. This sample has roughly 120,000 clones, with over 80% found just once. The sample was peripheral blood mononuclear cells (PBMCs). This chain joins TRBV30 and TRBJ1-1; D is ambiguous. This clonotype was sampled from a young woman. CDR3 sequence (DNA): TGTGCCTGGAGTGTAGGGCAGGAAGAGGAGGAAGCTTTCTTT. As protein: CAWSVGQEEEEAFF.